This passage covers 26 T cell receptor beta chains from one sample sequenced in a study of T cell responses to AZD1222 COVID-19 vaccine. Generated by immunoSEQ multiplex PCR, the TCRdb table keeps only in-frame clones and is missing some. The top ten hold about 21% of the sample, which has about 86,000 clones, 60% to 80% seen once. This material consisted of peripheral blood, taken on day 0 of AZD1222 vaccination. All receptors derive from an adult in good health.

This clone was seen only a few times. This chain connects TRBV5-6 to TRBJ2-7; 9 bases are shared with TRBD2. Germline V gene lookup returns CDR1 SGHDT and CDR2 YYEEEE. The CDR3 runs 18 residues. Germline trimming cut 1 base from V and 3 bases from J; bases unmatched to any gene: 14. CDR3 nucleotides: TGTGCCAGCAGCTTGCGGCTGAGTAGGGCGGGAGGGTACTACGAGCAGTACTTC. Its protein is CASSLRLSRAGGYYEQYF.

V is TRBV19 and J is TRBJ1-1; no clear D gene. The germline CDR1 and CDR2 sequences are LNHDA and SQIVND (reference sequence). V gave up 5 bases and J gave up 1 base, with 14 bases separating them. CDR3 length: 15 residues. The CDR3 is CASSPDGVENTEAFF. CDR3 nucleotides: TGTGCCAGTAGTCCGGACGGTGTGGAGAACACTGAAGCTTTCTTT. The full variable domain, with the rest looked up from reference TRBV19 and TRBJ1-1, is DGGITQSPKYLFRKEGQNVTLSCEQNLNHDAMYWYRQDPGQGLRLIYYSQIVNDFQKGDIAEGYSVSREKKESFPLTVTSAQKNPTAFYLCASSPDGVENTEAFFGQGTRLTVV.

V usage is TRBV5-6 and J usage is TRBJ2-7; 9 positions match TRBD1. The junction had 8 bases not matched to a gene; V was cut back by 6 bases and J by 4 bases. CDR3 length: 14 amino acids. CDR1 is SGHDT, CDR2 YYEEEE, per germline. The CDR3 nucleotides are TGTGCCAGCACCCGGGACAGGGAGGTTTACGAGCAGTACTTC. Residues: CASTRDREVYEQYF.

This clone was detected many times. The chain uses TRBV3-1 (or the pseudogene TRBV3-2) and TRBJ2-7; D possibly corresponds to TRBD1 (6 bases). This CDR3 is 16 amino acids long. With 1 base removed from V and 4 bases from J, the gap between germline ends came to 17 bases. Germline CDR1 and CDR2: LGHDT and YNNKEL (reference sequence). The CDR3 is CASSQALTGSRYEQYF. CDR3 DNA sequence: TGTGCCAGCAGCCAAGCCCTTACAGGGTCCAGGTACGAGCAGTACTTC.

The J gene is TRBJ2-6, the V gene TRBV7-6; possibly TRBD1 for D (7 bases). The CDR3 is 18 amino acids. CDR1 and CDR2 (germline): SGHVS, FNYEAQ. Trimming pared 6 bases from V and 0 bases from J, leaving 18 bases between. DNA for the CDR3: TGTGCCAGCAGTAAAATTAGGCGGGACAGCTCTGGGGCCAACGTCCTGACTTTC. Translating it yields CASSKIRRDSSGANVLTF. The whole variable domain, filled in from reference TRBV7-6 and TRBJ2-6, reads GAGVSQSPRYKVTKRGQDVALRCDPISGHVSLYWYRQALGQGPEFLTYFNYEAQQDKSGLPNDRFSAERPEGSISTLTIQRTEQRDSAMYRCASSKIRRDSSGANVLTFGAGSRLTVL.

This clone appeared a few times. The genes are TRBV10-3 and TRBJ2-3, with D maybe TRBD2 (6 bases). Trimming took off 6 bases at V and 2 bases at J, with 12 bases between the two ends. Germline V gene lookup returns CDR1 ENHRY and CDR2 SYGVKD. This CDR3 contains 14 residues. The DNA of the CDR3 is TGTGCCATCAGAAGGGCGGGACCCACAGATACGCAGTATTTT. It specifies CAIRRAGPTDTQYF.

This sequence joins TRBV2 and TRBJ2-7, with D hard to call. The CDR3 has 12 amino acids. From germline, CDR1 is SNHLY and CDR2 FYNNEI. V was pared by 2 bases and J by 6 bases, with 8 bases between. The CDR3, as DNA: TGTGCCAGCAGTGAATCCGTAGGCGAGCAGTACTTC. Its translation is CASSESVGEQYF.

This chain connects TRBV18 to TRBJ1-2, with D tentatively TRBD1 (5 bases). V lost 5 bases to trimming and J lost 3 bases, with 13 bases between them. CDR3 length equals 14 residues. The germline V gene encodes CDR1 KGHSH and CDR2 LQKENI. The CDR3 region is CASSARDGDYGYTF. The DNA for the CDR3 is TGTGCCAGCTCAGCCCGGGACGGCGACTATGGCTACACCTTC.

Only a few counts were recorded for this clone. V gene TRBV5-8 combines with J gene TRBJ2-1, with D possibly TRBD2 on 6 matching bases. Trimming cost V 5 bases and J 8 bases, with 14 bases left between them. The CDR3 has 13 residues. Germline lookup yields CDR1 SGHTS and CDR2 YDEGEE. CDR3 in amino acids: CASSPWRVDEQFF. The CDR3 coding sequence is TGTGCCAGCAGTCCCTGGAGGGTGGATGAGCAGTTCTTC.

This chain uses TRBV7-2 with TRBJ2-3; D is unresolved. Germline CDR1 and CDR2: SGHTA and FQGNSA. The CDR3 has 14 residues. V lost 1 base and J 2 bases, leaving 7 bases between the germline ends. The CDR3 is CASSLGLSTDTQYF. CDR3 nucleotides: TGTGCCAGCAGCTTAGGCCTATCCACAGATACGCAGTATTTT.

This chain links TRBV15 with TRBJ2-5; a possible D gene is TRBD2 (7 bases). Trimming took 8 bases from V and 4 from J, leaving 20 bases between them. Germline values: CDR1 LNHNV, CDR2 YYDKDF (reference sequence). The CDR3 runs 15 residues. CDR3 DNA: TGTGCCACCTCCTCCAAGGGGGGGTGGGGAGAGACCCAGTACTTC. Its protein is CATSSKGGWGETQYF.

The chain employs TRBV6-5 and TRBJ2-7, with TRBD2 identical over 8 bases. In germline, CDR1 is MNHEY, CDR2 SVGAGI. The CDR3 totals 14 residues. V lost 6 bases, J lost 3 bases, and 7 bases stayed unmatched. The CDR3 loop reads CASSREGRIYEQYF. As DNA, the CDR3 is TGTGCCAGCAGCCGGGAGGGCCGGATCTACGAGCAGTACTTC.

The V and J genes are TRBV27 and TRBJ2-2, with 8 nucleotides matching TRBD2. V trimming: 5 bases; J trimming: 0 bases; junction bases outside the gene matches: 5. CDR1 and CDR2 from the germline V gene are MNHEY and SMNVEV (reference sequence). CDR3 length equals 16 residues. The CDR3 loop reads CASSRLARTNTGELFF. The CDR3 nucleotides are TGTGCCAGCAGTCGACTAGCGCGAACGAACACCGGGGAGCTGTTTTTT.

The rearrangement links TRBV19 to TRBJ2-7; TRBD2 matches 11 bases. J gave up 3 bases and V 5 bases, and 6 bases lay outside the gene matches. Germline CDR1 LNHDA, CDR2 SQIVND (reference sequence). The CDR3 is 15 residues long. The CDR3 DNA sequence: TGTGCCAGTAGTGGTAGCGGGAGGGCCTTCTACGAGCAGTACTTC. Translation gives CASSGSGRAFYEQYF.

The V gene is TRBV3-1 (or the pseudogene TRBV3-2), the J gene TRBJ1-6, with D maybe TRBD1 (5 bases). The CDR3 extends over 14 amino acids. Per germline, CDR1 LGHDT and CDR2 YNNKEL (reference sequence). The V and J ends lost 4 bases and 5 bases respectively, with 9 bases between them. In nucleotides, the CDR3 is TGTGCCAGCAGCCTCCAAGGGGATAATTCACCCCTCCACTTT. Its protein product is CASSLQGDNSPLHF.

The gene calls are TRBV19 and TRBJ1-2; possibly TRBD1 for D (6 bases). CDR3 length equals 14 residues. V lost 5 bases and J lost 3, with 13 bases in between. Looked up from germline, CDR1 is LNHDA and CDR2 is SQIVND (reference sequence). The chain's CDR3 is CASSEAEGDYGYTF. DNA of the CDR3: TGTGCCAGTAGTGAGGCCGAGGGGGACTATGGCTACACCTTC.

The chain is built from TRBV7-9 and TRBJ1-1; the D is unclear. The V end lost 1 base, the J end lost 7 bases, and 16 bases lay between the germline ends. This CDR3 has 15 amino acids. Germline V gene data show CDR1 as SEHNR and CDR2 as FQNEAQ (reference sequence). As DNA, the CDR3 is TGTGCCAGCAGCTTAGGAGGTGAACCGCCGCTTGAAGCTTTCTTT. It specifies CASSLGGEPPLEAFF.

The chain combines TRBV11-3 with TRBJ2-1; 8 nucleotides agree with TRBD2. The length of the CDR3 is 13 residues. CDR1 is SGHNT and CDR2 is YENEEA in the germline V gene. J gave up 7 bases and V 5 bases, and 4 bases lay outside the gene matches. CDR3: CASSRAGVNEQFF. The CDR3 bases are TGTGCCAGCAGCAGAGCGGGAGTTAATGAGCAGTTCTTC. Variable domain in full (rest from reference TRBV11-3 and TRBJ2-1): EAGVVQSPRYKIIEKKQPVAFWCNPISGHNTLYWYLQNLGQGPELLIRYENEEAVDDSQLPKDRFSAERLKGVDSTLKIQPAELGDSAVYLCASSRAGVNEQFFGPGTRLTVL.

The V gene is TRBV7-8, the J gene TRBJ2-4; 10 nucleotides agree with TRBD2. The germline V gene encodes CDR1 SGHVS and CDR2 FQNEAQ. The CDR3 sequence is 16 residues long. V was clipped by 5 bases and J by 7 bases; unmatched bases: 11. CDR3 sequence (DNA): TGTGCCAGCAGCCGAGCGGGAGGGCCCTCAGGCAACATTCAGTACTTC. Its protein product is CASSRAGGPSGNIQYF.

The chain employs TRBV3-1 (or the pseudogene TRBV3-2) and TRBJ2-4; D remains ambiguous. CDR1 is LGHDT and CDR2 is YNNKEL in the germline V gene (reference sequence). Trimming left V 1 base short and J 7 bases short, with 5 bases between. The CDR3 loop spans 12 amino acids. For the CDR3, the DNA is TGTGCCAGCAGCCAAGGGGTCAACATTCAGTACTTC. It yields the protein CASSQGVNIQYF.

J is TRBJ2-1 and V is TRBV27; TRBD2 agrees at 7 bases. The CDR3 runs 15 residues. V trimming: 6 bases; J trimming: 8 bases; junction bases outside the gene matches: 13. Per germline, CDR1 MNHEY and CDR2 SMNVEV (reference sequence). The CDR3 loop is CASRLAETLHHEQFF. Written as DNA, the CDR3 is TGTGCCAGCAGGCTAGCGGAAACTCTACACCATGAGCAGTTCTTC.

The V and J genes are TRBV7-2 and TRBJ2-1, with 11 bases matching TRBD1. The CDR3 consists of 15 residues. Germline-derived CDR1 and CDR2 are SGHTA and FQGNSA. J was trimmed by 9 bases and V by 4 bases; bases with no gene match: 8. The CDR3 loop reads CASSSYGQGAFEQFF. CDR3 bases: TGTGCCAGCAGCTCCTACGGACAGGGGGCCTTTGAGCAGTTCTTC.

The genes are TRBV19 and TRBJ2-6, with unresolved D. This CDR3 is built from 15 residues. Germline V gene sequence: CDR1 LNHDA, CDR2 SQIVND (reference sequence). Trimming pared 7 bases from V and 0 bases from J, leaving 10 bases between. In DNA form, the CDR3 reads TGTGCCAGTAACCCCACAGTCTCTGGGGCCAACGTCCTGACTTTC. Translated, it gives CASNPTVSGANVLTF.

The rearrangement joins TRBV10-2 to TRBJ2-1; maybe TRBD2 (6 bases). The CDR3 is made up of 13 amino acids. Germline V gene lookup returns CDR1 WSHSY and CDR2 SAAADI. Trimming shortened V by 3 bases and J by 13 bases, and 16 bases separated the two germline ends. The CDR3 DNA reads TGCGCCAGCAGTGACGTTACTAGCCCCCCTCAGTTCTTC. Its translation: CASSDVTSPPQFF.

The V call is TRBV19, the J call TRBJ1-5; TRBD1 aligns across 7 bases. CDR3 length: 15 residues. V lost 4 bases and J lost 6; bases outside the gene matches: 9. The V gene's germline CDR1 is LNHDA and CDR2 SQIVND (reference sequence). The CDR3 sequence: CASSSRGGLGQPQHF. The CDR3 DNA reads TGTGCCAGTAGTAGCAGGGGGGGCTTGGGTCAGCCCCAGCATTTT.

The chain uses TRBV28 and TRBJ1-1; TRBD1 agrees at 9 bases. V lost 3 bases, J lost 5 bases, and 1 base stayed unmatched. The CDR3 sequence is 13 residues long. Germline loops: CDR1 MDHEN, CDR2 SYDVKM. The CDR3 nucleotides are TGTGCCAGCAGTTTTGACAGGGGGACTGAAGCTTTCTTT. It specifies CASSFDRGTEAFF. The whole variable domain, remainder taken from reference TRBV28 and TRBJ1-1, is DVKVTQSSRYLVKRTGEKVFLECVQDMDHENMFWYRQDPGLGLRLIYFSYDVKMKEKGDIPEGYSVSREKKERFSLILESASTNQTSMYLCASSFDRGTEAFFGQGTRLTVV.